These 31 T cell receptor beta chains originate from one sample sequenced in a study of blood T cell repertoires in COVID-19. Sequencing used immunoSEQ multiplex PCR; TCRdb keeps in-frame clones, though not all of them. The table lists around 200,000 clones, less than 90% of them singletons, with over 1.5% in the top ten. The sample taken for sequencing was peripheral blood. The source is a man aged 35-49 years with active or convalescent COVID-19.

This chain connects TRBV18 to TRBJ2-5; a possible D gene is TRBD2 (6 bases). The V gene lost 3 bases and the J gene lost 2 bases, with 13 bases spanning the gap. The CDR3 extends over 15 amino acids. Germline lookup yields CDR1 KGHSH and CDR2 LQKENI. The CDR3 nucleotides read TGTGCCAGCTCACCTACGTGGGAGGTACAAGAGACCCAGTACTTC. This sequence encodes CASSPTWEVQETQYF.

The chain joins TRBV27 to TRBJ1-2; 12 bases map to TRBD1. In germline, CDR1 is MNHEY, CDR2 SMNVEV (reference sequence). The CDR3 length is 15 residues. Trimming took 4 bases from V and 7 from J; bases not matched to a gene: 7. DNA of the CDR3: TGTGCCAGCAGTTCCTCGGGACAGGGGGCGCGTGGCTACACCTTC. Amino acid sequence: CASSSSGQGARGYTF.

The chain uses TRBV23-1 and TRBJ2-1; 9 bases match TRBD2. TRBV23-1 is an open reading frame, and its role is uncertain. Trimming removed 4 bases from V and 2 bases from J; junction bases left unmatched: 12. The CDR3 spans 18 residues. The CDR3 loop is CASSRDSGGTVTYNEQFF. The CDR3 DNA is TGCGCCAGCAGTCGTGATAGCGGGGGTACTGTGACCTACAATGAGCAGTTCTTC.

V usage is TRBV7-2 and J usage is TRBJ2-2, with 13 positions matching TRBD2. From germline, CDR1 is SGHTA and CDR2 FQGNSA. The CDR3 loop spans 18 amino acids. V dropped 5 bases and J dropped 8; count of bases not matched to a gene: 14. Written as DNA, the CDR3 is TGTGCCAGCAGCCCTACTAGCGGGAGGGCGCGAAGAGGGGGGGAGCTGTTTTTT. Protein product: CASSPTSGRARRGGELFF.

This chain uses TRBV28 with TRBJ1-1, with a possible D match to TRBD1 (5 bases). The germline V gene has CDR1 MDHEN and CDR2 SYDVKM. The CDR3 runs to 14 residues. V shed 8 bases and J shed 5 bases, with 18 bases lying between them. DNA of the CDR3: TGTGCCAGCGACAAACTCCAGGGTGGAACTGAAGCTTTCTTT. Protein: CASDKLQGGTEAFF.

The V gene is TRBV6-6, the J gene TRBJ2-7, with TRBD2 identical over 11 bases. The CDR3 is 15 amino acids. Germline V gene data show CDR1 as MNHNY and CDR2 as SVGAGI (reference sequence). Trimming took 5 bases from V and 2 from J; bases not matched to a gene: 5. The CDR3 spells CASSRIAGGTYEQYF. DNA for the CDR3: TGTGCCAGCAGTCGGATAGCGGGGGGGACCTACGAGCAGTACTTC.

This CDR3 is CASSPHRGPEQFF. In DNA, the CDR3 is TGTGCCAGCAGCCCCCACAGGGGGCCTGAGCAGTTCTTC. The rearrangement links TRBV9 to TRBJ2-1, with 9 bases identical to TRBD1. V lost 4 bases and J lost 9; bases outside the gene matches: 5. The CDR3 length is 13 residues. The germline V gene has CDR1 SGDLS and CDR2 YYNGEE. Drawing the rest from reference TRBV9 and TRBJ2-1, the complete variable domain is DSGVTQTPKHLITATGQRVTLRCSPRSGDLSVYWYQQSLDQGLQFLIQYYNGEERAKGNILERFSAQQFPDLHSELNLSSLELGDSALYFCASSPHRGPEQFFGPGTRLTVL.

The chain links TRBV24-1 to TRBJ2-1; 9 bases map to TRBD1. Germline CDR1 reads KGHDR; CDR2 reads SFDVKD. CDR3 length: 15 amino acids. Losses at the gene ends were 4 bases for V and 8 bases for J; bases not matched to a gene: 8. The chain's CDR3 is CATSDAGTGKDEQFF. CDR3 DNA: TGTGCCACCAGTGACGCCGGGACAGGGAAAGATGAGCAGTTCTTC.

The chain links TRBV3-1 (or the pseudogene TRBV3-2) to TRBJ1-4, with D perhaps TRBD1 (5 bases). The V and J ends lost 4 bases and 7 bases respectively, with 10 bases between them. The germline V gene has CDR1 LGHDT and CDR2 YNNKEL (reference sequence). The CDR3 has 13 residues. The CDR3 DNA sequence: TGTGCCAGCAGCCCGCTCCAGGGTGAAAAACTGTTTTTT. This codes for CASSPLQGEKLFF.

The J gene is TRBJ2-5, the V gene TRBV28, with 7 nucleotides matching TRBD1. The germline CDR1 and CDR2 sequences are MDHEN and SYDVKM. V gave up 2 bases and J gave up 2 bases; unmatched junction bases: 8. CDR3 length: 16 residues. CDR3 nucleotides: TGTGCCAGCAGTTTACGTGGGACAGTGCCTCAAGAGACCCAGTACTTC. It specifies CASSLRGTVPQETQYF.

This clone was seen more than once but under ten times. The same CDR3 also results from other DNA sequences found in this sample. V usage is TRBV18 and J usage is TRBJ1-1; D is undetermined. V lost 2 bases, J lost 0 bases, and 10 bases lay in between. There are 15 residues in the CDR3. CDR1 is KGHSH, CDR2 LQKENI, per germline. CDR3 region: CASSPVSGMNTEAFF. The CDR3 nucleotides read TGTGCCAGCTCACCAGTCTCGGGGATGAACACTGAAGCTTTCTTT.

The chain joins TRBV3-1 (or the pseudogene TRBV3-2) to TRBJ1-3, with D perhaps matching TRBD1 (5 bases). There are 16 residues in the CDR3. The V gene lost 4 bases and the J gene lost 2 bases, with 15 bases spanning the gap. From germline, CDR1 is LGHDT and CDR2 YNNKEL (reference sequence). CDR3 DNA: TGTGCCAGCAGCCCCCTCCAAGGGGTCACTGGAAACACCATATATTTT. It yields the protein CASSPLQGVTGNTIYF.

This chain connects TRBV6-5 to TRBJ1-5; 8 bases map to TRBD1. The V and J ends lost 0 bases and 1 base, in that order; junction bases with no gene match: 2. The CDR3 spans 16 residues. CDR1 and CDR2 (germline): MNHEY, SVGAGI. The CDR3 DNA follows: TGTGCCAGCAGTTACTCCTACAGGGGGAGCAATCAGCCCCAGCATTTT. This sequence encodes CASSYSYRGSNQPQHF.

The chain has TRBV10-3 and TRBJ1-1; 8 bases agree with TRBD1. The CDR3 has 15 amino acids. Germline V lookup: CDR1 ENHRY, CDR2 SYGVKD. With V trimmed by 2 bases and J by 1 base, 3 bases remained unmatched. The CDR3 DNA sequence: TGTGCCATCAGTGAGCAGGGGGCGTCGAACACTGAAGCTTTCTTT. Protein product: CAISEQGASNTEAFF.

CDR3 loop: CASSRGSSGANVLTF. CDR3 in DNA: TGTGCCAGCAGCCGCGGCTCCTCTGGGGCCAACGTCCTGACTTTC. The chain uses TRBV3-1 (or the pseudogene TRBV3-2) and TRBJ2-6; D gene ambiguous. V gave up 4 bases and J gave up 0 bases, with 7 bases separating them. Germline CDR1 is LGHDT and CDR2 is YNNKEL (reference sequence). This CDR3 region has 15 residues.

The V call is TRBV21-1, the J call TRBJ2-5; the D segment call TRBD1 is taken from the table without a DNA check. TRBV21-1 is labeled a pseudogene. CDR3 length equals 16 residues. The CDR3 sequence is CASSPPFLPGEETQYF. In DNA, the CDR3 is TGTGCCAGCAGCCCCCCTTTTTTACCAGGGGAAGAGACCCAGTACTTC.

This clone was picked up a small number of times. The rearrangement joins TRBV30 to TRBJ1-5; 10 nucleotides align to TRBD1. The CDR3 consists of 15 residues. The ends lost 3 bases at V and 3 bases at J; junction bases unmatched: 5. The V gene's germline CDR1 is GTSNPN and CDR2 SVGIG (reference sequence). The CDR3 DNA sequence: TGTGCCTGGAGCAGGGACAGGGGACTCAATCAGCCCCAGCATTTT. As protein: CAWSRDRGLNQPQHF.

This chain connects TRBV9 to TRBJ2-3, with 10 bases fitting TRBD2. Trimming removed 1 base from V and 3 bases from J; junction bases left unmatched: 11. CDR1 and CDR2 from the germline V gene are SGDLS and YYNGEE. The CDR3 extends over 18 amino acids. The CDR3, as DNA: TGTGCCAGCAGCGTACGTTTCTCAGCGGGGGGGCTGACAGATACGCAGTATTTT. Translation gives CASSVRFSAGGLTDTQYF. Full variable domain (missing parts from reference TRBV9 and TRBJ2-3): DSGVTQTPKHLITATGQRVTLRCSPRSGDLSVYWYQQSLDQGLQFLIQYYNGEERAKGNILERFSAQQFPDLHSELNLSSLELGDSALYFCASSVRFSAGGLTDTQYFGPGTRLTVL.

The DNA for the CDR3 is TGTGCCAGTAGTATAGGGACAGGGGTTGACTATGGCTACACCTTC. Amino acids: CASSIGTGVDYGYTF. The V and J genes are TRBV19 and TRBJ1-2; 9 bases map to TRBD1. The CDR3 totals 15 residues. Germline V gene data show CDR1 as LNHDA and CDR2 as SQIVND (reference sequence). V shed 1 base and J 3 bases; nucleotides not matched to a gene: 3.

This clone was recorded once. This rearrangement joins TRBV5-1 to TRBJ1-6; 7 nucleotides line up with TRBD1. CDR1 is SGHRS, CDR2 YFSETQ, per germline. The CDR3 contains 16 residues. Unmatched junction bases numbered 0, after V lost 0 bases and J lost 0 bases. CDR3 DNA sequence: TGCGCCAGCAGCTTGGCAGGGGGCTCCTATAATTCACCCCTCCACTTT. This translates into CASSLAGGSYNSPLHF.

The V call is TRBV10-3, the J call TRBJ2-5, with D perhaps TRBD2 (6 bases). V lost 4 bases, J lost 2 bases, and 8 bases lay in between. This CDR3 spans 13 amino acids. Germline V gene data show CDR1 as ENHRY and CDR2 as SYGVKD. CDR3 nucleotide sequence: TGTGCCATCAGTGGGGACTTACAAGAGACCCAGTACTTC. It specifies CAISGDLQETQYF.

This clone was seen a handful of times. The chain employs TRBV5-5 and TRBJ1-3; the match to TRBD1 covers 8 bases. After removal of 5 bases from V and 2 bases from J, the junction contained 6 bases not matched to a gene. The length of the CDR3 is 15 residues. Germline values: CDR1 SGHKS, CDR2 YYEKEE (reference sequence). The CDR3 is CASRAGGAAGNTIYF. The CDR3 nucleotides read TGTGCCAGCAGGGCAGGGGGCGCCGCTGGAAACACCATATATTTT.

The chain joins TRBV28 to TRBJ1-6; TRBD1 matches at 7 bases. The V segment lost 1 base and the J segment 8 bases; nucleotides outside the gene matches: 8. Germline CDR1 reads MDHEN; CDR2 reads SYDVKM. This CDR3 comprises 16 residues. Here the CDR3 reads CASSLSGGVSDSPLHF. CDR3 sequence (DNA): TGTGCCAGCAGTTTATCAGGGGGAGTGAGTGATTCACCCCTCCACTTT.

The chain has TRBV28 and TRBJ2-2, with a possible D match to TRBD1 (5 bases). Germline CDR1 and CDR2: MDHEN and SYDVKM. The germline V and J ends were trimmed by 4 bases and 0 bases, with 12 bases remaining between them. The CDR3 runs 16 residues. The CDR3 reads CASSSGRVANTGELFF. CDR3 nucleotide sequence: TGTGCCAGCAGTTCTGGCAGGGTGGCGAACACCGGGGAGCTGTTTTTT.

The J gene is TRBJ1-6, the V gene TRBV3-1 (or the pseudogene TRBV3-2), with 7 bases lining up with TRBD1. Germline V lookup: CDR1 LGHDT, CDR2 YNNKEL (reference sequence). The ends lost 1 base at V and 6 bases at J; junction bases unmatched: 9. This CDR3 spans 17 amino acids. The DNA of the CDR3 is TGTGCCAGCAGCCAAGGATGGCGACAGGGAGGTAATTCACCCCTCCACTTT. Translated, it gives CASSQGWRQGGNSPLHF.

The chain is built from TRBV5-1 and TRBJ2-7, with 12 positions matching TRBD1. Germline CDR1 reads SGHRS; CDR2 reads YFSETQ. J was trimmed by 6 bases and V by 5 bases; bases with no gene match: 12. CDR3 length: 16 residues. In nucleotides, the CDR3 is TGCGCCAGCAGACAGGGACAGGGGGCCATAAAGGGCGAGCAGTACTTC. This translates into CASRQGQGAIKGEQYF.

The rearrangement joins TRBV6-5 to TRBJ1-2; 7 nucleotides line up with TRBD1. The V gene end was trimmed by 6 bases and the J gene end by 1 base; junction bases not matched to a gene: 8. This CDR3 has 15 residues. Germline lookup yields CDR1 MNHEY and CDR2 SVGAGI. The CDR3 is CASSPDRVLNYGYTF. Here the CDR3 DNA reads TGTGCCAGCAGCCCAGACAGGGTTCTTAACTATGGCTACACCTTC.

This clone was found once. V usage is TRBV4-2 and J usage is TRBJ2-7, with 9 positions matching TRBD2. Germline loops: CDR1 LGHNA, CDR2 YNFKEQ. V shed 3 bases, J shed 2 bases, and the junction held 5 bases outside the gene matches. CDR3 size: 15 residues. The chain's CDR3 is CASSQDLAGPYEQYF. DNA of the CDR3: TGTGCCAGCAGCCAGGATCTAGCGGGGCCCTACGAGCAGTACTTC.

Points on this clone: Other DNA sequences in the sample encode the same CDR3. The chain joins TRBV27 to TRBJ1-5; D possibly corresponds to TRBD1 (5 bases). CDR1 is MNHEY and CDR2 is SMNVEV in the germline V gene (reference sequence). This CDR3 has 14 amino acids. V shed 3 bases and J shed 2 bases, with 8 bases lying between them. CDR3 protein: CASSLGRGNQPQHF. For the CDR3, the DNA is TGTGCCAGCAGTTTGGGCAGGGGCAATCAGCCCCAGCATTTT.

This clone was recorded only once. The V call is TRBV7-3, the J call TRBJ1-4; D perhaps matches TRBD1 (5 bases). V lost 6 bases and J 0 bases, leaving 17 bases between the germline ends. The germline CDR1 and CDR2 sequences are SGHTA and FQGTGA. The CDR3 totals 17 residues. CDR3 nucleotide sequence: TGTGCCAGCAGTCGCAGGGTATTAGGGCCAACTAATGAAAAACTGTTTTTT. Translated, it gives CASSRRVLGPTNEKLFF.

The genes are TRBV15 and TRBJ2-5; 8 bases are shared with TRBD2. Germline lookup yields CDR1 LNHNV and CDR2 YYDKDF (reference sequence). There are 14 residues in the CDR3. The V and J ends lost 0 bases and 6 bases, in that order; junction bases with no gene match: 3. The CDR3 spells CATSRDGLAQTQYF. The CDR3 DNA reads TGTGCCACCAGCAGAGACGGACTAGCACAGACCCAGTACTTC.